This T cell receptor (beta chain) was documented in a study of T cell clones after liver transplantation. Across the whole study: TCRbeta sequencing after a pre-transplant mixed lymphocyte reaction identified graft-donor-reactive clones, later tracked in post-transplant blood. Study-wide points: In a couple of subjects, few donor cells limited the measurable donor-reactive repertoire.

The protocol was immunoSEQ multiplex PCR, while the TCRdb copy is restricted to in-frame clones and leaves out a portion. The repertoire holds under 85,000 clones, with roughly 80% as singletons. Worth noting for this clone: Its matching antigen is unknown.

The CDR3 is made up of 16 amino acids. Germline CDR1 SGHDT, CDR2 YYEEEE. Trimming removed 6 bases at V and 3 bases at J, with 20 bases between. The sequencing used CD4+ T cells from blood, collected 12 months after liver transplant. The TCR comes from a human patient who received a liver transplant. The graft donor may account for some of the T cells. This chain joins TRBV5-6 and TRBJ2-3; D remains ambiguous. In DNA, the CDR3 is TGTGCCAGCATCACCCTCGGAAGGGAAAAGACAGATACGCAGTATTTT. Protein sequence: CASITLGREKTDTQYF. Supplemented by reference TRBV5-6 and TRBJ2-3, the full variable domain reads DAGVTQSPTHLIKTRGQQVTLRCSPKSGHDTVSWYQQALGQGPQFIFQYYEEEERQRGNFPDRFSGHQFPNYSSELNVNALLLGDSALYLCASITLGREKTDTQYFGPGTRLTVL.